These 18 T cell receptor beta chains were all obtained from the same sample, sequenced in a study of CD4+ T cells in melanoma. TCRdb's table, derived via immunoSEQ multiplex PCR, lists solely in-frame clones and lacks some. The repertoire holds approximately 110,000 clones, approximately 90% seen once, with around 3% in the top ten. Sequenced: peripheral blood. The receptors here all came from a human donor with melanoma.

This chain connects TRBV7-2 to TRBJ2-7; D not resolved. The CDR3 consists of 12 residues. Trimming cost V 9 bases and J 0 bases, with 9 bases left between them. Germline V CDR1 and CDR2: SGHTA, FQGNSA. The CDR3, as DNA: TGTGCCAGTAGCAGATACTCCTACGAGCAGTACTTC. Encoded protein: CASSRYSYEQYF.

This clone was detected only once. The rearrangement joins TRBV28 to TRBJ1-1; D not certain. V lost 6 bases to trimming and J lost 1 base, with 15 bases between them. The CDR3 covers 15 residues. CDR1 and CDR2 from the germline V gene are MDHEN and SYDVKM. CDR3 loop: CASRTSAQQNTEAFF. The CDR3 DNA reads as TGTGCCAGCAGAACCTCGGCACAGCAGAACACTGAAGCTTTCTTT.

This chain links TRBV5-1 with TRBJ1-3, with 7 positions matching TRBD1. The CDR3 sequence is 15 residues long. Germline CDR1 is SGHRS and CDR2 is YFSETQ. Trimming took 4 bases from V and 8 from J; bases not matched to a gene: 12. The CDR3 is CASSPPGQERDTIYF. In nucleotides, the CDR3 is TGCGCCAGCAGCCCCCCTGGACAGGAGAGAGACACCATATATTTT.

The genes are TRBV29-1 and TRBJ2-3, with 16 bases matching TRBD2. The CDR3 is made up of 16 amino acids. Germline CDR1 SQVTM, CDR2 ANQGSEA. V was clipped by 8 bases and J by 7 bases; unmatched bases: 12. As DNA, the CDR3 is TGCAGCTCGGGGACTAGCGGGAGGGAGATTCTGTATACGCAGTATTTT. This encodes CSSGTSGREILYTQYF.

The chain couples TRBV29-1 to TRBJ2-7; no clear D gene. The germline V gene has CDR1 SQVTM and CDR2 ANQGSEA. The V end lost 5 bases, the J end lost 2 bases, and 13 bases lay between the germline ends. The CDR3 sequence is 13 residues long. The CDR3 is CSVQWVNTYEQYF. DNA for the CDR3: TGCAGCGTTCAGTGGGTGAATACCTACGAGCAGTACTTC.

V and J are TRBV28 and TRBJ1-5; D may be TRBD1 (6 bases). Germline V gene sequence: CDR1 MDHEN, CDR2 SYDVKM. The CDR3 is 14 residues long. The V gene lost 4 bases and the J gene lost 7 bases, with 14 bases spanning the gap. This CDR3 reads CASSSRTGGQPQHF. DNA of the CDR3: TGTGCCAGCAGTTCTCGGACGGGGGGCCAGCCCCAGCATTTT.

This clone was seen once. This chain links TRBV4-1 with TRBJ2-3, with a possible D match to TRBD1 (5 bases). The CDR3 is 16 residues long. Between the trimmed V and J ends, which lost 1 base and 2 bases, there was a span of 13 bases. Per germline, CDR1 MGHRA and CDR2 YSYEKL. CDR3 loop: CASSQVAGPTTDTQYF. CDR3 in DNA: TGCGCCAGCAGCCAAGTAGCAGGGCCAACCACAGATACGCAGTATTTT.

This clone has only one observation. This chain uses TRBV7-2 with TRBJ2-5; 12 bases fit TRBD2. After removal of 4 bases from V and 1 base from J, the junction contained 4 bases not matched to a gene. Per germline, CDR1 SGHTA and CDR2 FQGNSA. This CDR3 is 16 amino acids long. The CDR3 bases are TGTGCCAGCAGCTCCTCACTAGCGGGGGGCCAAGAGACCCAGTACTTC. Protein product: CASSSSLAGGQETQYF.

The rearrangement uses TRBV6-6 and TRBJ2-3, with 7 bases that match TRBD2. The germline gives CDR1 MNHNY, CDR2 SVGAGI (reference sequence). This CDR3 spans 15 amino acids. V shed 2 bases, J shed 1 base, and the junction held 3 bases outside the gene matches. In DNA form, the CDR3 reads TGTGCCAGCAGTTACGTGGGGGGGGGCACAGATACGCAGTATTTT. This codes for CASSYVGGGTDTQYF.

This chain links TRBV29-1 with TRBJ2-5; the D gene could be TRBD1 or TRBD2 (6 bases each). The germline V and J ends were trimmed by 0 bases and 5 bases, with 16 bases remaining between them. The CDR3 has 15 residues. The germline gives CDR1 SQVTM, CDR2 ANQGSEA. The CDR3 DNA reads TGCAGCGTTGAAGATACGGGGGCGAGGGTTGAGACCCAGTACTTC. Amino acid sequence: CSVEDTGARVETQYF.

This clone appeared a few times. The chain couples TRBV7-2 to TRBJ2-1; D may be TRBD1 or TRBD2 (6 bases each). The germline V gene has CDR1 SGHTA and CDR2 FQGNSA. The CDR3 totals 14 residues. V was clipped by 0 bases and J by 8 bases, with 11 bases between them. In DNA, the CDR3 is TGTGCCAGCAGCTTAGCGGGGGGCCCCGATGAGCAGTTCTTC. Protein sequence: CASSLAGGPDEQFF.

The count of this clone is one. This chain connects TRBV11-2 to TRBJ2-1; D assignment may be TRBD1 or TRBD2 (5 bases each). CDR1 and CDR2 from the germline V gene are SGHAT and FQNNGV. V shed 5 bases and J shed 7 bases, with 21 bases lying between them. The CDR3 sequence is 16 residues long. CDR3 sequence: CASSAQVGASLNEQFF. DNA for the CDR3: TGTGCCAGCAGCGCACAGGTAGGGGCTAGCTTGAATGAGCAGTTCTTC.

This clone showed up just once. The J gene is TRBJ1-4, the V gene TRBV2, with TRBD1 as a possible D gene (5 bases). The CDR3 has 15 residues. V lost 6 bases to trimming and J lost 7 bases, with 18 bases between them. The V gene's germline CDR1 is SNHLY and CDR2 FYNNEI. CDR3 loop: CASREDGAYGEKLFF. The CDR3 coding sequence is TGTGCCAGCAGGGAGGATGGGGCTTACGGTGAAAAACTGTTTTTT.

V gene TRBV9 combines with J gene TRBJ1-4; D is perhaps TRBD1 (5 bases). Trimming took off 4 bases at V and 4 bases at J, with 17 bases between the two ends. Germline V gene data show CDR1 as SGDLS and CDR2 as YYNGEE. The CDR3 consists of 16 residues. DNA of the CDR3: TGTGCCAGCAGCCCCCCGGGGGGTTCGGGTAATGAAAAACTGTTTTTT. Residues: CASSPPGGSGNEKLFF.

The chain is built from TRBV27 and TRBJ1-5; 10 nucleotides line up with TRBD1. Germline values: CDR1 MNHEY, CDR2 SMNVEV (reference sequence). With V trimmed by 6 bases and J by 2 bases, 7 bases remained unmatched. The length of the CDR3 is 16 residues. The DNA for the CDR3 is TGTGCCAGCAGATTTACCGGGACAGGGGGCAATCAGCCCCAGCATTTT. It codes for CASRFTGTGGNQPQHF.

The genes are TRBV7-2 and TRBJ2-5, with D tentatively TRBD1 (6 bases). CDR1 is SGHTA, CDR2 FQGNSA, per germline. V gave up 1 base and J gave up 4 bases, with 10 bases separating them. CDR3 length equals 14 residues. DNA of the CDR3: TGTGCCAGCAGCTTAGACAGGGTCGGAGAGACCCAGTACTTC. It encodes CASSLDRVGETQYF.

This clone was seen only a few times. The chain is built from TRBV15 and TRBJ1-5; possible D gene TRBD1, 6 bases. Germline loops: CDR1 LNHNV, CDR2 YYDKDF (reference sequence). There are 17 residues in the CDR3. V gave up 4 bases and J gave up 5 bases, with 21 bases separating them. The CDR3: CATSNPRDTQIYQPQHF. CDR3 DNA: TGTGCCACCAGCAATCCGCGGGACACTCAGATCTATCAGCCCCAGCATTTT. The full variable domain, rest sourced from reference TRBV15 and TRBJ1-5, is DAMVIQNPRYQVTQFGKPVTLSCSQTLNHNVMYWYQQKSSQAPKLLFHYYDKDFNNEADTPDNFQSRRPNTSFCFLDIRSPGLGDTAMYLCATSNPRDTQIYQPQHFGDGTRLSIL.

V and J are TRBV28 and TRBJ1-2; 7 bases fit TRBD1. Germline CDR1 MDHEN, CDR2 SYDVKM. The CDR3 totals 15 residues. V was pared by 1 base and J by 8 bases, with 10 bases of the junction left unmatched. The CDR3: CASSLFYRTGQGYTF. DNA for the CDR3: TGTGCCAGCAGTTTATTCTATCGGACAGGACAGGGCTACACCTTC.